This T cell receptor (beta chain) was retrieved from a study of cytomegalovirus exposure and HLA in healthy donors. Primers included in the PCR were 60 Vbeta and 13 Jbeta primers. Profiled with immunoSEQ multiplex PCR; TCRdb holds only in-frame clones, not every one. Of 170,000 or so clones in the sample, 83% are singletons; the top ten hold roughly 1.5%. CDR1 is SGHRS, CDR2 YFSETQ, per germline. The J segment lost 11 bases and the V segment lost 0 bases, leaving 9 bases of the junction unmatched. The CDR3 contains 14 residues. This clone was found once. V is TRBV5-1 and J is TRBJ1-1; 8 nucleotides align to TRBD1. This clonotype was obtained from a man aged 45 to 65 in good health and CMV-seronegative. Sequences were obtained from PBMCs. This CDR3 is CASSLAETGVFAFF. DNA of the CDR3: TGCGCCAGCAGCTTGGCCGAGACAGGGGTGTTTGCTTTCTTT.